The 25 T cell receptor beta chains given below trace back to one sample, sequenced in a study of T cell repertoires in cytomegalovirus infection. TCRdb reprocessed the reads via MiXCR and lists one record per CDR3 protein. The sample holds fewer than 300,000 distinct CDR3 sequences, roughly 23% seen once. Sequenced: PBMCs. The receptors shown here come from a human donor in good health (CMV status not recorded). Some clones in this sample may be carry-over from other donors' samples.

The chain couples TRBV25-1 to TRBJ1-2, with D perhaps TRBD1 (6 bases). Germline values: CDR1 MGHDK, CDR2 SYGVNS. V lost 2 bases and J 4 bases, leaving 8 bases between the germline ends. The CDR3 extends over 13 amino acids. CDR3 bases: TGTGCCAGCAGTGAAACAGGGTTCTATGGCTACACCTTC. Protein: CASSETGFYGYTF.

This rearrangement joins TRBV5-8 to TRBJ2-1; D is uncertain. Germline values: CDR1 SGHTS, CDR2 YDEGEE. This CDR3 contains 16 residues. The V end was cut by 3 bases, the J end by 2 bases, with 15 bases between. The CDR3 sequence is CASSSESSWPYNEQFF. CDR3 DNA: TGTGCCAGCAGCTCCGAGTCCAGTTGGCCCTACAATGAGCAGTTCTTC.

V is TRBV14 and J is TRBJ1-2, with TRBD1 as a possible D gene (5 bases). V dropped 1 base and J dropped 2 bases, with 11 bases sitting between them. The CDR3 consists of 15 residues. Germline V gene data show CDR1 as SGHDN and CDR2 as FVKESK. CDR3 protein: CASSQAGASNYGYTF. The CDR3 DNA reads TGTGCCAGCAGCCAAGCCGGGGCGTCCAACTATGGCTACACCTTC. The full variable domain, in which reference TRBV14 and TRBJ1-2 provide the parts outside the CDR3, is EAGVTQFPSHSVIEKGQTVTLRCDPISGHDNLYWYRRVMGKEIKFLLHFVKESKQDESGMPNNRFLAERTGGTYSTLKVQPAELEDSGVYFCASSQAGASNYGYTFGSGTRLTVV.

The chain uses TRBV28 and TRBJ1-2, with D possibly matching TRBD1 (5 bases). Looked up from germline, CDR1 is MDHEN and CDR2 is SYDVKM. The CDR3 contains 14 residues. V lost 6 bases and J 3 bases, leaving 14 bases between the germline ends. The DNA of the CDR3 is TGTGCCAGCAGACCCGTGGGGCAGCACTATGGCTACACCTTC. Its protein product is CASRPVGQHYGYTF.

This clonotype came up many times. V and J are TRBV7-2 and TRBJ1-6, with D hard to call. The germline V and J ends were trimmed by 3 bases and 12 bases, with 9 bases remaining between them. This CDR3 has 12 residues. The V gene's germline CDR1 is SGHTA and CDR2 FQGNSA. Here the CDR3 reads CASSFPRLPLHF. DNA for the CDR3: TGTGCCAGCAGCTTTCCCAGATTACCCCTCCACTTT.

This clonotype was seen at least ten times. V and J are TRBV7-9 and TRBJ2-5; D could derive from TRBD1 or TRBD2 (6 bases each). CDR1 and CDR2 from the germline V gene are SEHNR and FQNEAQ (reference sequence). This CDR3 has 14 amino acids. Trimming cost V 1 base and J 5 bases, with 11 bases left between them. The CDR3 bases are TGTGCCAGCAGCTTAGTTGGGGGGCCGGAGACCCAGTACTTC. Its protein is CASSLVGGPETQYF.

In the case of this clonotype: This may be a read error, as it is one base from a much larger clone. The V gene is TRBV6-5, the J gene TRBJ2-1; either TRBD1 or TRBD2 may fit D (5 bases each). Germline-derived CDR1 and CDR2 are MNHEY and SVGAGI. The CDR3 is made up of 12 amino acids. The CDR3 sequence is CASTSRGREQLF. The DNA for the CDR3 is TGTGCCAGCACCAGCCGGGGCAGGGAGCAGTTGTTC.

This clonotype was observed a handful of times. The J gene is TRBJ2-7, the V gene TRBV7-2, with D possibly matching TRBD1 (6 bases). The CDR3 sequence is 14 residues long. CDR1 and CDR2 from the germline V gene are SGHTA and FQGNSA. Trimming removed 5 bases from V and 1 base from J, with 12 bases in between. DNA of the CDR3: TGTGCCAGCAGCAAAACAGGGAAATCCTACGAGCAGTACTTC. Translation gives CASSKTGKSYEQYF.

V gene TRBV20-1 combines with J gene TRBJ2-3, with D possibly matching TRBD1 (6 bases). The CDR3 length is 14 residues. CDR1 and CDR2 (germline): DFQATT, SNEGSKA (reference sequence). Trimming shortened V by 3 bases and J by 2 bases, and 12 bases separated the two germline ends. The CDR3 region is CSARIQGLTDTQYF. The CDR3 DNA reads TGCAGTGCTAGGATCCAGGGGCTCACAGATACGCAGTATTTT.

This clonotype was detected only a few times. The chain recombines TRBV7-8 with TRBJ2-1; TRBD2 is a possible D gene (5 bases). Deletions cut 1 base from V and 8 bases from J, with 9 bases between. From germline, CDR1 is SGHVS and CDR2 FQNEAQ. The CDR3 is made up of 13 amino acids. The chain's CDR3 is CASSLELGDEQFF. As DNA, the CDR3 is TGTGCCAGCAGCTTAGAACTAGGCGATGAGCAGTTCTTC.

The V gene is TRBV5-5, the J gene TRBJ1-5, with a possible D match to TRBD1 (5 bases). With 0 bases removed from V and 1 base from J, the gap between germline ends came to 11 bases. The length of the CDR3 is 16 residues. Germline assignment: CDR1 SGHKS and CDR2 YYEKEE (reference sequence). The CDR3 DNA reads TGTGCCAGCAGCTTGGTCTCCGGGACCAGCAATCAGCCCCAGCATTTT. Amino acids: CASSLVSGTSNQPQHF.

J is TRBJ2-1 and V is TRBV5-6; possibly TRBD2 for D (6 bases). The ends were cut back, 0 bases at V and 11 bases at J, with 21 bases in the middle. This CDR3 comprises 16 residues. Germline V lookup: CDR1 SGHDT, CDR2 YYEEEE. The CDR3: CASSLVSQLAYFKQFF. The CDR3 DNA reads as TGTGCCAGCAGCTTGGTTTCCCAACTAGCTTATTTTAAGCAGTTCTTC.

This clonotype was picked up many times. The J gene is TRBJ2-3, the V gene TRBV7-2; D unclear. The CDR3 has 12 amino acids. Germline V CDR1 and CDR2: SGHTA, FQGNSA. The CDR3 DNA follows: TGTTCATCAAGCGTGCGTACCGATACGCAGTATTTT. Residues: CSSSVRTDTQYF.

Relative to its sample, this clonotype is medium-sized. The V gene is TRBV7-2, the J gene TRBJ1-2, with TRBD1 identical over 12 bases. The germline V gene encodes CDR1 SGHTA and CDR2 FQGNSA. V dropped 4 bases and J dropped 4; count of bases not matched to a gene: 19. This CDR3 contains 20 residues. The CDR3 region is CASSSLPSGTGGAFTYGYTF. DNA of the CDR3: TGTGCCAGCAGCTCGCTCCCCTCCGGGACAGGGGGCGCATTTACCTATGGCTACACCTTC.

On this clonotype: This may arise from a read error, as a much more abundant clone is one base away. The chain couples TRBV10-3 to TRBJ2-7, with 8 bases aligning to TRBD1. Unmatched junction bases numbered 8, after V lost 6 bases and J lost 7 bases. This CDR3 contains 13 residues. CDR1 is ENHRY, CDR2 SYGVKD, per germline. The DNA for the CDR3 is TGTGCCATCAGCCGGGACAGGACATTGGAGCAGTACTTC. This gives the protein CAISRDRTLEQYF.

Only a few counts were recorded for this clonotype. J is TRBJ2-3 and V is TRBV5-1; 7 bases match TRBD2. With 0 bases clipped from V and 1 base from J, the junction kept 5 bases outside the gene matches. Germline V CDR1 and CDR2: SGHRS, YFSETQ. CDR3 length equals 16 residues. The CDR3 loop reads CASSLGSAGGTDTQYF. The DNA of the CDR3 is TGCGCCAGCAGCTTGGGGTCCGCGGGAGGCACAGATACGCAGTATTTT.

In its sample, this clonotype was seen many times. The rearrangement joins TRBV7-2 to TRBJ2-5; 12 bases align to TRBD2. The CDR3 consists of 18 residues. Per germline, CDR1 SGHTA and CDR2 FQGNSA. Losses at the gene ends were 1 base for V and 4 bases for J; bases not matched to a gene: 10. CDR3 DNA: TGTGCCAGCAGCTTAGGGTTCCAGGCTAGCGGGAGGGGAGAGACCCAGTACTTC. Residues: CASSLGFQASGRGETQYF.

This clonotype showed up many times. The genes are TRBV11-2 and TRBJ2-7; possible D gene TRBD1, 6 bases. CDR3 size: 14 residues. CDR1 and CDR2 from the germline V gene are SGHAT and FQNNGV. V was shortened by 3 bases and J by 3 bases, with 12 bases between the two germline ends. The CDR3 sequence: CASSFSDSNYEQYF. DNA for the CDR3: TGTGCCAGCAGCTTCTCGGACAGTAACTACGAGCAGTACTTC.

This clonotype was detected ten times or more. The CDR3 coding sequence is TGTGCCTCCAACCAGGGAGTCTACGAGCAGTACTTC. This sequence encodes CASNQGVYEQYF. The rearrangement uses TRBV7-2 and TRBJ2-7; either TRBD1 or TRBD2 may fit D (5 bases each). CDR3 length: 12 amino acids. With 11 bases removed from V and 3 bases from J, the gap between germline ends came to 14 bases. Germline loops: CDR1 SGHTA, CDR2 FQGNSA.

This chain joins TRBV6-2 or TRBV6-3 and TRBJ2-6; D remains ambiguous. Trimming left V 2 bases short and J 0 bases short, with 8 bases between. Germline assignment: CDR1 MNHEY and CDR2 SVGEGT. This CDR3 is built from 16 residues. As DNA, the CDR3 is TGTGCCAGCAGTTACGGACGAAGCTCTGGGGCCAACGTCCTGACTTTC. It encodes CASSYGRSSGANVLTF.

The V call is TRBV14, the J call TRBJ2-7; the D is unclear. Deletions cut 0 bases from V and 6 bases from J, with 12 bases between. The CDR3 loop spans 14 amino acids. Per germline, CDR1 SGHDN and CDR2 FVKESK. The CDR3 protein is CASSQDHLISEQYF. CDR3 sequence (DNA): TGTGCCAGCAGCCAAGATCACCTGATAAGCGAGCAGTACTTC.

This clonotype appeared once. A read error may explain this, as a much larger clone is one base away. The chain carries TRBV7-3 and TRBJ2-5; 7 bases agree with TRBD1. Germline CDR1 and CDR2: SGHTA and FQGTGA. V dropped 4 bases and J dropped 1; count of bases not matched to a gene: 6. This CDR3 contains 15 residues. CDR3 sequence (DNA): TGTGCCAGCAGCTCGGGACAGACGATCCAAGAGACCCAGTACTTC. Amino acids: CASSSGQTIQETQYF.

There are a few counts of this clonotype. The chain combines TRBV5-1 with TRBJ1-2; no clear D gene. The V gene lost 1 base and the J gene lost 2 bases, with 9 bases spanning the gap. The CDR3 totals 14 residues. Germline V gives CDR1 SGHRS, CDR2 YFSETQ. This chain's CDR3 is CASSLQQNNYGYTF. The CDR3 bases are TGCGCCAGCAGCTTGCAACAGAACAACTATGGCTACACCTTC.

This clonotype was seen only a few times. The genes are TRBV29-1 and TRBJ2-1; D may correspond to TRBD1 or TRBD2 (5 bases each). Trimming removed 7 bases from V and 0 bases from J, with 16 bases in between. CDR3 length: 15 residues. Germline CDR1 reads SQVTM; CDR2 reads ANQGSEA. DNA of the CDR3: TGCAGCGGCTCCGGGACGCCTCTCTCCTACAATGAGCAGTTCTTC. This encodes CSGSGTPLSYNEQFF.

V usage is TRBV28 and J usage is TRBJ1-1; unclear D gene. This CDR3 comprises 14 residues. Deletions cut 7 bases from V and 4 bases from J, with 16 bases between. The germline CDR1 and CDR2 sequences are MDHEN and SYDVKM. The CDR3 nucleotides read TGTGCCAGCAACCCGCGGTCCATTCGCACTGAAGCTTTCTTT. Translating it yields CASNPRSIRTEAFF.